This T cell receptor beta chain was retrieved from a study of CD8+ T cells in alopecia areata. This clone appeared a few times. Treatment here: oral pan-JAK inhibitor, 5-10 mg twice daily. cDNA prepared by RNA extraction and subsequent reverse transcription served as the template for sequencing. Data came from immunoSEQ multiplex PCR; TCRdb stores just in-frame clones and leaves some out. The sample includes about 190,000 clones, just under 65% of them seen just once. This CDR3 is built from 15 residues. The germline CDR1 and CDR2 sequences are SNHLY and FYNNEI. Deletions cut 1 base from V and 7 bases from J, with 13 bases between.

This chain links TRBV2 with TRBJ2-2; D possibly matches TRBD1 or TRBD2 (5 bases each). The specimen was CD4+ T cells sorted from blood, collected around week 50, from a patient treated with tofacitinib. This TCR came from a human donor with alopecia areata. CDR3: CASSEVRGISGELFF. CDR3 sequence (DNA): TGTGCCAGCAGTGAAGTGAGGGGCATCAGCGGGGAGCTGTTTTTT.